This is a list of T cell receptor beta chains from one sample in a study of shared clonotypes between healthy human individuals. TCRdb keeps only in-frame clones here, not all; method: immunoSEQ multiplex PCR. The table shows roughly 1,800,000 clones, with just under 95% occurring only once. Sequencing was done on a sample of naive CD8+ T cells sorted from blood. These receptor sequences come from a man between 18 and 29 years old in good health. CDR3s include the opening cysteine and the closing phenylalanine or tryptophan. The order of the fields is clone size, J gene, D gene, V gene, CDR3 DNA, CDR3 protein. A D gene is named only where the DNA matches it firmly. Not every row has a clone size; where given, it reads once, few, many or a size class.

-	TRBJ1-2	-	TRBV15	TGTGCCACCAGCAGAGTTTTAGGTTTGTACTACACCTTC	CATSRVLGLYYTF
-	TRBJ2-7	-	TRBV9	TGTGCCAGCAGCGCCCACCCATCCTACGAGCAGTACTTC	CASSAHPSYEQYF
-	TRBJ1-2	-	TRBV27	TGTGCCAGCAGTATCTCGGGCGCTAACTATGGCTACACCTTC	CASSISGANYGYTF
-	TRBJ2-5	-	TRBV19	TGTGCCAGTAGTAGGTCGTACCAAGAGACCCAGTACTTC	CASSRSYQETQYF
-	TRBJ1-6	-	TRBV13	TGTGCCAGCAGCCAACAGGGACAAACCTATAATTCACCCCTCCACTTT	CASSQQGQTYNSPLHF
-	TRBJ1-6	-	TRBV6-6	TGTGCCAGCAGTTCCCTACAGGCGTCGGATTCACCCCTCCACTTT	CASSSLQASDSPLHF
-	TRBJ1-4	-	TRBV7-9	TGTGCCAGCAGCTTAAGGTTGGACAGAGCAAATGAAAAACTGTTTTTT	CASSLRLDRANEKLFF
-	TRBJ2-7	-	TRBV10-2	TGCGCCAGCAGTGAAGGCGTTTACGGGGACGACTCCTACGAGCAGTACTTC	CASSEGVYGDDSYEQYF
-	TRBJ2-3	-	TRBV13	TGTGCCAGCGGCCGACTGGAAGCAAATACGCAGTATTTT	CASGRLEANTQYF
-	TRBJ2-7	-	TRBV5-5	TGTGCCAGCAGCTTGGCAGCCATCTCCTACGAGCAGTACTTC	CASSLAAISYEQYF
-	TRBJ2-4	TRBD1	TRBV5-6	TGTGCCAGCAGCTACGGGACAGTGCAAAACATTCAGTACTTC	CASSYGTVQNIQYF
-	TRBJ1-1	-	TRBV6-5	TGTGCCAGCAGTTACGGTAGGGAAGCTTTCTTT	CASSYGREAFF
-	TRBJ2-3	TRBD2	TRBV27	TGTGCCAGCAGTTTATGGGCTAGCGGGCCGCAAGATACGCAGTATTTT	CASSLWASGPQDTQYF
-	TRBJ2-7	TRBD1	TRBV19	TGTGCCAGTAGTATCGGGACAGGTTACGAGCAGTACTTC	CASSIGTGYEQYF
-	TRBJ2-7	-	TRBV7-8	TGTGCCAGCAGCTTCCTAGACGGCCCTACCGAGCAGTACTTC	CASSFLDGPTEQYF
-	TRBJ1-5	-	TRBV13	TGTGCCAGCAGTGATGGGACTCAGCCCCAGCATTTT	CASSDGTQPQHF
-	TRBJ1-2	TRBD1	TRBV6-4	TGTGCCAGCAGTGACTCGGGACAGGGCCACGGCTACACCTTC	CASSDSGQGHGYTF
-	TRBJ2-1	TRBD2	TRBV6-5	TGTGCCAGCAGTTACAACGGTCGGGAGGGCCTGGATGAGCAGTTCTTC	CASSYNGREGLDEQFF
-	TRBJ2-3	TRBD2	TRBV9	TGTGCCAGCAGCGGGATAGCGGGAGGGTCATCAGATACGCAGTATTTT	CASSGIAGGSSDTQYF
-	TRBJ2-2	-	TRBV13	TGTGCCAGCAGCTTAGCCGGGACACTGAACACCGGGGAGCTGTTTTTT	CASSLAGTLNTGELFF
-	TRBJ2-7	-	TRBV6-5	TGTGCCAGCAGTGCTGGCCAATCCTACGAGCAGTACTTC	CASSAGQSYEQYF
-	TRBJ2-1	TRBD1	TRBV6-1	TGTGCCAGCAGTGAAGGGCCGGGACAGGGTTACAATGAGCAGTTCTTC	CASSEGPGQGYNEQFF
-	TRBJ2-7	-	TRBV7-9	TGTGCCAGCGGAAAAATGGGGATCGTTGGGTACGAGCAGTACTTC	CASGKMGIVGYEQYF
-	TRBJ1-2	-	TRBV13	TGTGCCAGCAGCTTAGGACCCGGGGCTGGCTACACCTTC	CASSLGPGAGYTF
once	TRBJ2-5	TRBD2	TRBV10-1	TGCGCCAGCAGTGACGCGCCTAGCGGTAAAGAGACCCAGTACTTC	CASSDAPSGKETQYF
-	TRBJ1-6	-	TRBV7-6	TGTGCCAGCAGCTTGGGGCAGGGGCATAATTCACCCCTCCACTTT	CASSLGQGHNSPLHF
-	TRBJ2-1	-	TRBV12-5	TGTGCTAGTGGTTTGGCCCCCGGGAGCTCCTACAATGAGCAGTTCTTC	CASGLAPGSSYNEQFF
-	TRBJ1-2	TRBD1	TRBV11-2	TGTGCCAGCAGCTTAGGACAGGGGGACTATGGCTACACCTTC	CASSLGQGDYGYTF
-	TRBJ2-7	-	TRBV11-2	TGTGCCAGCAGCTTAGGAGGCCGCCACGAGCAGTACTTC	CASSLGGRHEQYF
-	TRBJ1-5	-	TRBV28	TGTGCCAGCAGCCCCCGGAGTTTTAGCAATCAGCCCCAGCATTTT	CASSPRSFSNQPQHF
few	TRBJ1-6	TRBD1	TRBV27	TGTGCCAGCAGTTCCCGACAGGGTAATTCACCCCTCCACTTT	CASSSRQGNSPLHF
-	TRBJ2-2	TRBD1	TRBV6-5	TGTGCCAGCAGTTACCTGACAGGGGGAACCGGGGAGCTGTTTTTT	CASSYLTGGTGELFF
-	TRBJ1-3	-	TRBV7-9	TGTGCCAGCAGCTCGCCCTTCAACGGAAACACCATATATTTT	CASSSPFNGNTIYF
-	TRBJ1-1	TRBD1	TRBV4-3	TGCGCCAGCAGCTACGGGACAGCGAACACTGAAGCTTTCTTT	CASSYGTANTEAFF
-	TRBJ1-1	-	TRBV4-1	TGCGCCAGCAGCCATGGAGCCGGAATAGACACTGAAGCTTTCTTT	CASSHGAGIDTEAFF
-	TRBJ2-3	TRBD2	TRBV4-1	TGCGCCAGCAGCCAAGACTTAGCGGGAGCTGCAGATACGCAGTATTTT	CASSQDLAGAADTQYF
-	TRBJ2-1	-	TRBV7-3	TGTGCCAGCAGCTTAGGAAGGGTGGTACCCAATGAGCAGTTCTTC	CASSLGRVVPNEQFF
-	TRBJ1-5	-	TRBV28	TGTGCCAGCAGCGGTCTTAGCAATCAGCCCCAGCATTTT	CASSGLSNQPQHF
once	TRBJ1-1	TRBD1	TRBV19	TGTGCCAGTAGTATTATTTCAGGGGGCACTGAAGCTTTCTTT	CASSIISGGTEAFF